This TCR beta chain is drawn from a study of blood T cell repertoires in COVID-19. Study information: Researchers got acute and convalescent COVID-19 samples from the United States, Italy and Spain. T cells, B-cell-depleted T cells, or PBMCs supplied cDNA or gDNA.

Patients of the Seattle cohort, enrolled during active infection, were followed longitudinally. V was pared by 2 bases and J by 5 bases, with 3 bases of the junction left unmatched. CDR3 length equals 15 residues. CDR1 is LGHDT and CDR2 is YNNKEL in the germline V gene (reference sequence). In the source study's methods: Nucleated cell number was recorded as an estimate derived from reference gene primer amplification. Profiled with immunoSEQ multiplex PCR; TCRdb holds only in-frame clones, not every one. V, J and clone size derive from that table, while D and trimming were established from the DNA sequence. This table holds approximately 120,000 clones, 80% to 95% found once.

Specimen: peripheral blood. The genes are TRBV3-1 (or the pseudogene TRBV3-2) and TRBJ2-3; TRBD2 matches 11 bases. The clonotype originates from a man aged 50-60 years with COVID-19, enrolled during active disease. CDR3 coding DNA: TGTGCCAGCAGCCAAAGGCTAGCGGGAGGAGATACGCAGTATTTT. It encodes CASSQRLAGGDTQYF.